This is a list of T cell receptor beta chains from one sample in a study of blood T cell repertoires in COVID-19. TCRdb's copy holds only in-frame clones and misses some; the assay was immunoSEQ multiplex PCR. There are over 200,000 clones in the sample; roughly four fifths occur only once, and about 15% lies in the top ten. The material sequenced was PBMCs or T cells enriched from blood (not recorded which). These receptors came from a man aged 40-55 years who had recovered from COVID-19. Each CDR3 is given with its conserved first and last residue. The D gene is left open where the match is weak. The size of a clone is reported for some rows only, either as once, few or many, or as a class for expanded clones.

d_call clone_size j_call v_call cdr3_aa cdr3_nt
TRBD1 NA TRBJ1-4 TRBV19 CASSARDSFSGPLGKLFF TGTGCCAGTAGTGCCCGGGACAGTTTCTCGGGACCCCTTGGAAAACTGTTTTTT
TRBD2 NA TRBJ2-2 TRBV30 CAWSVIGSGGAGELFF TGTGCCTGGAGTGTCATCGGTAGCGGGGGGGCCGGGGAGCTGTTTTTT
NA NA TRBJ1-6 TRBV7-8 CASSQGVSPLHF TGTGCCAGCAGCCAAGGGGTATCACCCCTCCACTTT
NA NA TRBJ1-6 TRBV18 CASSPSVISGQFNSPLHF TGTGCCAGCTCCCCCTCAGTGATTTCAGGACAGTTCAATTCACCCCTCCACTTT
TRBD2 NA TRBJ2-1 TRBV18 CASSDRLAGPFYNEQFF TGTGCCAGCTCAGACAGACTAGCGGGACCCTTCTACAATGAGCAGTTCTTC
NA NA TRBJ1-1 TRBV24-1 CATSDFGNTEAFF TGTGCCACCAGTGATTTCGGGAACACTGAAGCTTTCTTT
TRBD1 NA TRBJ1-6 TRBV28 CASSLPLDRDSYNSPLHF TGTGCCAGCAGTTTGCCTTTGGATCGGGACAGCTATAATTCACCCCTCCACTTT
NA NA TRBJ2-1 TRBV9 CASSVGLEQFF TGTGCCAGCAGCGTAGGACTAGAGCAGTTCTTC
TRBD2 NA TRBJ2-2 TRBV7-2 CASSYLAEGTGELFF TGTGCCAGCAGTTATCTAGCGGAGGGCACCGGGGAGCTGTTTTTT
TRBD1 NA TRBJ1-2 TRBV28 CASSPGQERGYTF TGTGCCAGCAGTCCCGGACAGGAAAGGGGCTACACCTTC
NA NA TRBJ2-1 TRBV2 CASIQGGEQFF TGTGCCAGCATCCAAGGGGGTGAGCAGTTCTTC
NA NA TRBJ1-4 TRBV27 CASSVREGEKLFF TGTGCCAGCAGTGTCAGGGAGGGAGAAAAACTGTTTTTT
TRBD1 NA TRBJ1-2 TRBV29-1 CSVTPGTGVGYTF TGCAGCGTGACCCCCGGGACAGGGGTTGGCTACACCTTC
NA NA TRBJ2-5 TRBV28 CASSLVGQQETQYF TGTGCCAGCAGTTTAGTTGGACAACAAGAGACCCAGTACTTC
NA NA TRBJ2-1 TRBV7-2 CASSQGRGAHEQFF TGTGCCAGCAGCCAGGGCAGGGGGGCCCATGAGCAGTTCTTC
TRBD1 NA TRBJ2-2 TRBV7-8 CASSLVGSVGQGVTGELFF TGTGCCAGCAGCTTAGTTGGTAGCGTGGGACAGGGGGTAACCGGGGAGCTGTTTTTT
TRBD2 NA TRBJ2-3 TRBV28 CASSLGGSGGDTQYF TGTGCCAGCAGTTTAGGTGGGAGCGGGGGAGATACGCAGTATTTT
NA NA TRBJ1-4 TRBV30 CASHRGEKLFF TGTGCCTCCCACCGAGGGGAAAAACTGTTTTTT
TRBD1 NA TRBJ1-6 TRBV28 CASSCGTGGTGAPLHF TGTGCCAGCAGTTGTGGGACAGGGGGCACTGGTGCACCCCTCCACTTT
NA NA TRBJ1-1 TRBV18 CASSPLGPPNTEAFF TGTGCCAGCTCACCACTTGGGCCCCCGAACACTGAAGCTTTCTTT
TRBD2 NA TRBJ2-1 TRBV11-3 CASSLDSGKRSEQFF TGTGCCAGCAGCTTAGATAGCGGGAAGCGGAGTGAGCAGTTCTTC
TRBD1 NA TRBJ2-7 TRBV19 CASSSSGGYMYEQYF TGTGCCAGTAGTTCCTCAGGGGGCTACATGTACGAGCAGTACTTC
NA NA TRBJ2-3 TRBV7-2 CASSFGSRTDTQYF TGTGCCAGCAGCTTCGGTAGCCGCACAGATACGCAGTATTTT
NA NA TRBJ2-1 TRBV7-9 CASTVSASEQFF TGTGCCAGCACCGTTTCCGCGTCTGAGCAGTTCTTC
TRBD2 NA TRBJ2-5 TRBV5-6 CASSPDFSGGETQYF TGTGCCAGCAGCCCAGACTTTAGCGGGGGAGAGACCCAGTACTTC
NA NA TRBJ2-1 TRBV5-5 CASSLGANSYNEQFF TGTGCCAGCAGCTTGGGAGCGAACTCCTACAATGAGCAGTTCTTC
NA NA TRBJ2-1 TRBV7-9 CASSPLQTYNEQFF TGTGCCAGCAGCCCACTCCAAACGTACAATGAGCAGTTCTTC
TRBD1 few TRBJ1-3 TRBV5-6 CASSYGTVSGNTIYF TGTGCCAGCAGCTACGGGACAGTCTCTGGAAACACCATATATTTT
NA once TRBJ1-2 TRBV30 CAWSAGQFYGYTF TGTGCCTGGAGTGCAGGACAGTTCTATGGCTACACCTTC
NA NA TRBJ1-1 TRBV30 CAWTSTGGGSSEAFF TGTGCCTGGACCTCAACCGGGGGTGGATCCTCTGAAGCTTTCTTT
NA NA TRBJ1-2 TRBV7-9 CASSFEVHGYTF TGTGCCAGCAGCTTCGAGGTGCATGGCTACACCTTC
NA NA TRBJ2-1 TRBV3-1/TRBV3-2 CASSLPSNEQFF TGTGCCAGCAGCCTACCTAGCAATGAGCAGTTCTTC
NA NA TRBJ1-2 TRBV10-3 CAIRADRQGWAGYTF TGTGCCATCAGGGCTGACCGCCAGGGATGGGCTGGCTACACCTTC
TRBD1 NA TRBJ1-5 TRBV7-2 CASSPRPGQLNQPQHF TGTGCCAGCAGCCCCCGACCGGGACAGTTGAATCAGCCCCAGCATTTT
TRBD2 NA TRBJ2-1 TRBV6-5 CASRTILAGGHEQFF TGTGCCAGCAGAACAATACTAGCGGGAGGCCATGAGCAGTTCTTC
TRBD1 few TRBJ1-4 TRBV5-1 CASSPDRGGGEKLFF TGCGCCAGCAGCCCCGACAGGGGTGGTGGTGAAAAACTGTTTTTT
TRBD2 once TRBJ2-3 TRBV30 CAWKREGRADTQYF TGTGCCTGGAAGCGGGAGGGCCGGGCGGATACGCAGTATTTT
TRBD1 NA TRBJ1-1 TRBV18 CASSPPGTGGNTEAFF TGTGCCAGCTCACCACCGGGGACAGGGGGCAACACTGAAGCTTTCTTT
NA NA TRBJ2-2 TRBV15 CATSRGSGGELFF TGTGCCACCAGCAGGGGCAGCGGCGGGGAGCTGTTTTTT
NA NA TRBJ1-2 TRBV24-1 CATSDFEGYTF TGTGCCACCAGTGATTTTGAGGGCTACACCTTC
TRBD2 NA TRBJ2-3 TRBV27 CASSLSYGRADTQYF TGTGCCAGCAGTTTATCCTACGGGAGGGCAGATACGCAGTATTTT
TRBD1 NA TRBJ1-5 TRBV5-8 CASSRDRADQPQHF TGTGCCAGCAGCCGGGACAGGGCGGATCAGCCCCAGCATTTT
TRBD1 NA TRBJ1-2 TRBV3-1/TRBV3-2 CASSYPTYTGTGIFSF TGTGCCAGCAGCTATCCTACTTATACTGGGACAGGAATATTTTCCTTC
NA once TRBJ1-3 TRBV5-1 CASSLAGAGNTIYF TGCGCCAGCAGCTTAGCAGGGGCTGGAAACACCATATATTTT
TRBD1 NA TRBJ1-1 TRBV7-3 CASSVAGGNTEAFF TGTGCCAGCAGCGTGGCAGGGGGGAACACTGAAGCTTTCTTT
TRBD2 NA TRBJ2-7 TRBV5-1 CASSYRGGYEQYF TGCGCCAGCAGCTACCGCGGGGGCTACGAGCAGTACTTC
TRBD1 many TRBJ2-7 TRBV9 CASSVGVGTGYEQYF TGTGCCAGCAGCGTAGGCGTGGGGACAGGCTACGAGCAGTACTTC
NA NA TRBJ1-1 TRBV28 CASSLARQEAFF TGTGCCAGCAGTTTAGCAAGACAGGAAGCTTTCTTT
NA NA TRBJ1-4 TRBV28 CASSPSGGRNEKLFF TGTGCCAGCAGTCCCTCGGGGGGCCGAAATGAAAAACTGTTTTTT
NA NA TRBJ1-2 TRBV2 CASRVRGRNYGYTF TGTGCCAGCAGGGTACGGGGAAGAAACTATGGCTACACCTTC
NA NA TRBJ2-1 TRBV6-5 CASSYSNGDNEQFF TGTGCCAGCAGTTACTCGAACGGGGACAATGAGCAGTTCTTC
TRBD1 NA TRBJ1-1 TRBV6-5 CASSTQGAGTEAFF TGTGCCAGCAGCACACAGGGGGCTGGTACTGAAGCTTTCTTT
NA NA TRBJ1-6 TRBV9 CASSVARDSYNSPLHF TGTGCCAGCAGCGTAGCTCGGGATTCCTATAATTCACCCCTCCACTTT
TRBD2 NA TRBJ2-7 TRBV5-1 CASSRSSGTQSYEQYF TGCGCCAGCAGCCGATCCAGCGGGACCCAATCCTACGAGCAGTACTTC
TRBD2 NA TRBJ2-1 TRBV5-1 CASSLASGGYREQFF TGCGCCAGCAGCTTGGCGAGCGGGGGCTACAGGGAGCAGTTCTTC
TRBD2 NA TRBJ2-1 TRBV5-1 CASTLGAGGLNEQFF TGCGCCAGTACGCTTGGAGCGGGGGGGCTCAATGAGCAGTTCTTC
NA NA TRBJ1-3 TRBV5-1 CASAPVSSGNTIYF TGCGCCAGCGCGCCCGTTTCCTCTGGAAACACCATATATTTT
TRBD1 NA TRBJ1-1 TRBV6-2/TRBV6-3 CASSYSQTTGIGAFF TGTGCCAGCAGTTACTCACAAACGACAGGGATCGGGGCTTTCTTT
NA few TRBJ2-7 TRBV7-9 CASSSALSSYEQYF TGTGCCAGCAGCTCCGCGCTGAGCTCCTACGAGCAGTACTTC
TRBD1 NA TRBJ1-6 TRBV28 CASSPTGHYSPLHF TGTGCCAGCAGTCCGACAGGGCATTATTCACCCCTCCACTTT